This TCR beta chain was observed in a study of beta chain features in type 1 diabetes (dated by TCRdb to 2017 to 2018). A note on the overall study: No differences in mean age, gender distribution, total cell number or subset yield were found between patients and healthy donors. A total of under 140,000,000 sorted cells were examined across all samples, and the number of cells per subset was strongly correlated with RNA yield. In the study, recently diagnosed type 1 diabetes patients and matched healthy donors were compared on the TCRB repertoires of their sorted circulating CD4+ T cell subsets. Regulatory and stem cell-like memory subsets were obtained from only 8 patients and roughly 8 healthy donors, while naive and central memory subsets were obtained from all 30 or so donors. Study-wide conclusions, independent of this receptor: Shorter templates might be favored by PCR, yet because patient and control samples were amplified and corrected together, any such skew would affect both groups equally. In all four CD4+ subsets, TCRB CDR3 length was moderately but significantly shorter in type 1 diabetes patients. Because cDNA rather than genomic DNA was sequenced, highly expressing activated cells could have been over-represented, although no difference in activation and CD3 levels was found between groups. Because the HLA sub-analyses included only small numbers of individuals, any influence of HLA type on TCRB rearrangement was left unresolved. Naive, central memory and regulatory TCRB repertoires appeared to be more similar among patients than among healthy donors. Patients with type 1 diabetes made fewer insertions and deleted more nucleotides at VDJ recombination sites, implying thymic rearrangement abnormalities.

To note about this clone: It lacks a known antigen. Base qualities are missing; no much larger clone stands one base away.

A single peripheral blood draw of around 100 mL on average was collected from each donor into heparinised tubes. Using a panel that included CD45RO, CCR7, CD25, CD127, CD95 and CD27, naive, central memory, regulatory and stem cell-like memory CD4+ T cells were sorted on a BD FACSAria II. All sorted populations exceeded 98% purity. PBMCs were isolated immediately by Lymphoprep density gradient centrifugation and stained directly without culture. So that batch effects would be minimized, each experiment stained and sorted samples in pairs, pairing one healthy donor with one patient. All of the isolated RNA was reverse transcribed with the High Capacity cDNA Reverse Transcription Kit, so expressed TCRB transcripts were sequenced. Deep immunoSEQ sequencing was performed on naive, central memory and regulatory T cell samples, with an average of around 3.5 million total reads per sample. Sorted cells were lysed in RLT buffer and RNA was extracted with DNase-treated RNeasy Micro or Mini kits, depending on cell number. Each cell subset was processed separately to prevent cross-contamination, with patient and healthy donor samples processed together. Using the immunoSEQ multiplex PCR, TCRB sequences were amplified from cDNA into 87-bp fragments spanning the CDR3 region. Amplicons were sequenced on the Illumina HiSeq platform. The authors processed their data as follows. Synthetic template baselines were used to correct PCR bias computationally, reads within Hamming distance 2 were collapsed, and singletons that could not be merged were discarded. By aligning reads against IMGT, V, D and J genes, CDR3 length, and insertions or deletions at six rearrangement sites were assigned. Within each subset, clonotype counts were normalized to sorted cell number, and only after that were true diversity and Gini coefficients computed with the tcR R package. The overlap coefficient, calculated on TCRB nucleotide sequences, was used to quantify repertoire sharing. As stored in TCRdb, this immuneACCESS dataset retains in-frame rearrangements with V and J assigned. A fraction of the clones does not appear; measured against another copy, unresolved V genes explain less than half of the discrepancy, and the remainder lacks a known reason. V, J and clone size were drawn from that table, and D and trimming were deduced from the DNA. Here the sample has about 40,000 clones; more than 40% occur a single time. In total, the top ten clones hold 0.72% of the sample.

CDR1 and CDR2, per the germline V gene, are MDHEN and SYDVKM. The CDR3 goes from the cysteine to the phenylalanine over 15 residues. Of the read, only the CDR3 DNA is kept; its 45 bases are in frame from base 1. V was cut back by 4 bases and J by 7 bases, leaving a gap of 19 bases between them. The TCR comes from a young woman in good health. The material sequenced was central memory CD4+ T cells from blood. The V and J segments used are TRBV28 and TRBJ1-2; TRBD1 might be the D gene, on 5 matching bases. The CDR3 region has the sequence CASSSGGTRASGYTF. The sequence in DNA is TGTGCCAGCAGTTCGGGGGGGACTAGGGCGTCTGGCTACACCTTC.